This is a list of T cell receptor beta chains from one sample in a study of chemoradiotherapy in HPV16-positive cancers. Only in-frame clones appear in the TCRdb table, and some are missing; sequencing was by immunoSEQ multiplex PCR. The repertoire holds approximately 9,600 clones, with 65% to 80% as singletons. The material sequenced was tumor tissue, taken from a patient who underwent chemoradiotherapy. All receptors come from a human donor with HPV-associated anogenital cancer. The CDR3 runs from the conserved cysteine through the conserved F or W.

j_call v_call cdr3_aa
TRBJ2-5 TRBV7-8 CASSLDAQYF
TRBJ2-5 TRBV14 CASSQDLASGSQETQYF
TRBJ1-6 TRBV5-4 CASSQEPYYNSPLHF
TRBJ2-7 TRBV9 CASSALGTGGAEQYF
TRBJ2-7 TRBV9 CASSVGGDDEQYF
TRBJ1-6 TRBV6-5 CASSYLGNNSPLHF
TRBJ2-5 TRBV7-2 CASSWDTLGEAQYF
TRBJ2-3 TRBV6-6 CASSYGKIGTDTQYF
TRBJ1-2 TRBV19 CASSIEPGGYTF
TRBJ1-1 TRBV5-1 CASSLDPPGEAFF
TRBJ2-7 TRBV7-6 CASSLEQGNSYEQYF
TRBJ1-4 TRBV18 CASSGSNNEKLFF
TRBJ1-2 TRBV12-2 CASRNICGQGHGYTF
TRBJ2-3 TRBV4-1 CASSQEVWGTQYF
TRBJ1-1 TRBV10-3 CAISDLTGGDSSEAFF
TRBJ1-4 TRBV5-1 CASSSATLEKLFF
TRBJ1-1 TRBV6-5 CASRRFGQMGTEAFF
TRBJ1-1 TRBV7-3 CASSQTGGGAEAFF
TRBJ2-5 TRBV21-1 CASSTGGAGETQYF
TRBJ2-2 TRBV14 CASRNSRATGELFF
TRBJ2-7 TRBV14 CASSQGTKSSYEQYF
TRBJ2-3 TRBV6-6 CASSHGRDTQYF
TRBJ1-2 TRBV25-1 CASSESGGDGYGYTF
TRBJ2-1 TRBV13 CASHLRGFSSYNEQFF
TRBJ1-4 TRBV5-6 CASSLAPLRREKLFF
TRBJ2-7 TRBV18 CASSRTEDYEQYF
TRBJ2-7 TRBV30 CAWSAGDWNYEQYF
TRBJ2-5 TRBV7-2 CASSHAGFMGPQETQYF
TRBJ1-2 TRBV2 CASNDRGGNYGYTF
TRBJ1-4 TRBV19 CASSTTGQGGEKLFF
TRBJ1-5 TRBV4-1 CASSQEQGIRQPQHF
TRBJ1-4 TRBV28 CASRPATSLGREKLFF